The entry below describes one TCR beta chain. Its antigen is currently unknown. The data were obtained in a study of CD8+ T cells in alopecia areata. Overall study: Tofacitinib administration to treated patients was oral, at 5 to 10 mg twice daily. People stayed on tofacitinib for 6 to 18 months, then stopped the drug for 6 months.

The CDR3 contains 16 residues. Losses at the gene ends were 1 base for V and 0 bases for J; bases not matched to a gene: 5. Germline lookup yields CDR1 MGHRA and CDR2 YSYEKL. Isolated RNA was reverse transcribed into cDNA used as the sequencing template. Assay: immunoSEQ multiplex PCR; the TCRdb copy retains only in-frame clones and omits some. The profile shows some 110,000 clones, 35% to 40% of them singletons. Study-level points and caveats: Relative to normal scalp, lesional scalp, especially alopecia totalis/universalis, showed higher clonality. Among the cells sequenced in scalp samples are also the resident alphabeta T cells of normal skin.

The sequenced sample consisted of CD4+ T cells sorted from blood. The V and J genes are TRBV4-1 and TRBJ2-7; 8 nucleotides match TRBD1. This receptor was obtained from a human donor with alopecia areata. Written as DNA, the CDR3 is TGCGCCAGCAGCCAAGGAGGGACAGGAGTCTCCTACGAGCAGTACTTC. This sequence encodes CASSQGGTGVSYEQYF.